Shown below are 29 T cell receptor beta chains from a single sample sequenced in a study of beta chain features in type 1 diabetes. Their recognized antigens are unknown. Overall study findings and caveats: Patients with Type 1 diabetes showed moderately but significantly shorter TCRB CDR3s in all four CD4+ subsets.

Expressed TCRB transcripts were sequenced because the isolated RNA had all been reverse transcribed beforehand. Repertoires were generated with immunoSEQ multiplex PCR, while TCRdb's copy carries only in-frame clones and drops some. The data hold roughly 340,000 clones, with roughly 13% observed a single time. The sequenced material came from naive CD4+ T cells from blood. These TCRs come from a woman younger than 35 with type 1 diabetes.

V usage is TRBV9 and J usage is TRBJ1-2, with 8 bases that match TRBD1. The CDR3 loop spans 15 amino acids. Looked up from germline, CDR1 is SGDLS and CDR2 is YYNGEE. V gave up 1 base and J gave up 8 bases; unmatched junction bases: 10. Here the CDR3 DNA reads TGTGCCAGCAGCGTATCTGCGGACAGGGCGTTCGGCTACACCTTC. This sequence encodes CASSVSADRAFGYTF.

Comments on this clone: This sample also contains other DNA sequences that code for the same CDR3. This chain connects TRBV28 to TRBJ2-7; D remains ambiguous. The CDR3 has 10 residues. Germline CDR1 and CDR2: MDHEN and SYDVKM. With 5 bases removed from V and 4 bases from J, the gap between germline ends came to 3 bases. The CDR3 DNA reads TGTGCCAGCAGTCGTTACGAGCAGTACTTC. Its protein product is CASSRYEQYF.

The rearrangement links TRBV7-3 to TRBJ2-1; no definite D call. Germline-derived CDR1 and CDR2 are SGHTA and FQGTGA. The V end lost 5 bases, the J end lost 5 bases, and 16 bases lay between the germline ends. The CDR3 has 15 amino acids. The DNA of the CDR3 is TGTGCCAGCAGCCGCGTAGGTGGAGCAAACAATGAGCAGTTCTTC. Amino acid sequence: CASSRVGGANNEQFF.

The chain has TRBV11-1 and TRBJ1-2; tentative D call: TRBD1 (6 bases). The CDR3 runs to 12 residues. Germline CDR1 and CDR2: SGHAT and FQDESV (reference sequence). Trimming took off 5 bases at V and 4 bases at J, with 8 bases between the two ends. The CDR3 sequence: CASSTTGYGYTF. The CDR3 bases are TGTGCCAGCAGCACGACAGGCTATGGCTACACCTTC.

The V gene is TRBV6-5, the J gene TRBJ2-3; possibly TRBD1 for D (6 bases). The length of the CDR3 is 13 residues. V lost 10 bases and J lost 4, with 15 bases in between. Germline V gives CDR1 MNHEY, CDR2 SVGAGI. CDR3 sequence: CATQTGMSDTQYF. The CDR3 DNA sequence: TGTGCCACACAAACAGGGATGTCAGATACGCAGTATTTT.

J is TRBJ1-1 and V is TRBV9; TRBD1 might be the D (6 bases). The CDR3 runs to 15 residues. Trimming removed 4 bases at V and 1 base at J, with 14 bases between. CDR1 and CDR2 from the germline V gene are SGDLS and YYNGEE. CDR3 loop: CASSPQGSGNTEAFF. DNA for the CDR3: TGTGCCAGCAGCCCTCAGGGGAGTGGGAACACTGAAGCTTTCTTT.

J is TRBJ1-5 and V is TRBV18; D remains unclear. The V gene lost 2 bases and the J gene lost 5 bases, with 7 bases spanning the gap. From germline, CDR1 is KGHSH and CDR2 LQKENI. The CDR3 has 13 amino acids. The CDR3 DNA reads as TGTGCCAGCTCACCAGAAATAGATCAGCCCCAGCATTTT. Translation gives CASSPEIDQPQHF.

This clone has a single count. This sequence joins TRBV27 and TRBJ2-7; TRBD2 agrees at 7 bases. The junction had 4 bases not matched to a gene; V was cut back by 2 bases and J by 0 bases. The CDR3 is 15 amino acids. The germline gives CDR1 MNHEY, CDR2 SMNVEV (reference sequence). DNA of the CDR3: TGTGCCAGCAGTTTACGGGGGGTTGACTCCTACGAGCAGTACTTC. Residues: CASSLRGVDSYEQYF.

The J gene is TRBJ2-1, the V gene TRBV28, with 7 positions matching TRBD2. There are 15 residues in the CDR3. V gave up 5 bases and J gave up 5 bases; unmatched junction bases: 9. In germline, CDR1 is MDHEN, CDR2 SYDVKM. The CDR3 here is CASSPGLVVNNEQFF. CDR3 DNA sequence: TGTGCCAGCAGTCCCGGACTAGTTGTTAACAATGAGCAGTTCTTC.

The chain recombines TRBV30 with TRBJ2-1; D not certain. The germline V gene has CDR1 GTSNPN and CDR2 SVGIG (reference sequence). V lost 1 base and J 7 bases, leaving 11 bases between the germline ends. CDR3 length: 13 amino acids. For the CDR3, the DNA is TGTGCCTGGAGTGGAGGTCCGCCGAATGAGCAGTTCTTC. This translates into CAWSGGPPNEQFF.

This clone was observed a few times. Other DNA sequences in the sample encode the same CDR3. This chain uses TRBV28 with TRBJ1-2; no firm D call. V was clipped by 3 bases and J by 5 bases, with 7 bases between them. Germline lookup yields CDR1 MDHEN and CDR2 SYDVKM. The CDR3 sequence is 12 residues long. CDR3 region: CASSFGQYGYTF. The CDR3 DNA reads TGTGCCAGCAGTTTTGGGCAGTATGGCTACACCTTC.

This clone was seen more than once but under ten times. The chain couples TRBV7-2 to TRBJ1-1; unclear D gene. The V end lost 3 bases, the J end lost 0 bases, and 5 bases lay between the germline ends. The CDR3 is 13 residues long. CDR1 is SGHTA and CDR2 is FQGNSA in the germline V gene. DNA of the CDR3: TGTGCCAGCAGCTTCATCATGAACACTGAAGCTTTCTTT. Translation gives CASSFIMNTEAFF. Full variable domain (remainder filled in from reference TRBV7-2 and TRBJ1-1): GAGVSQSPSNKVTEKGKDVELRCDPISGHTALYWYRQSLGQGLEFLIYFQGNSAPDKSGLPSDRFSAERTGGSVSTLTIQRTQQEDSAVYLCASSFIMNTEAFFGQGTRLTVV.

The chain links TRBV7-2 to TRBJ1-1; D remains ambiguous. Germline V CDR1 and CDR2: SGHTA, FQGNSA. With 4 bases removed from V and 1 base from J, the gap between germline ends came to 7 bases. The CDR3 is 13 amino acids. The CDR3 sequence: CASSSPGNTEAFF. In DNA form, the CDR3 reads TGTGCCAGCAGCTCCCCCGGGAACACTGAAGCTTTCTTT.

This chain uses TRBV7-2 with TRBJ2-5; TRBD2 agrees at 8 bases. Looked up from germline, CDR1 is SGHTA and CDR2 is FQGNSA. CDR3 length: 15 amino acids. Trimming removed 0 bases from V and 2 bases from J; junction bases left unmatched: 2. The CDR3 DNA follows: TGTGCCAGCAGCTTAGCTCGCGGGGGGCAAGAGACCCAGTACTTC. Translated, it gives CASSLARGGQETQYF.

The chain carries TRBV25-1 and TRBJ2-2; 7 bases align to TRBD1. Germline V gene sequence: CDR1 MGHDK, CDR2 SYGVNS. Trimming at V came to 4 bases and at J to 5 bases, leaving 7 bases not matched to a gene. The CDR3 sequence is 15 residues long. Here the CDR3 DNA reads TGTGCCAGCAGTGGTGGACAGGCGATGACCGGGGAGCTGTTTTTT. Its protein is CASSGGQAMTGELFF. The full variable domain, its missing parts supplied by reference TRBV25-1 and TRBJ2-2, is EADIYQTPRYLVIGTGKKITLECSQTMGHDKMYWYQQDPGMELHLIHYSYGVNSTEKGDLSSESTVSRIRTEHFPLTLESARPSHTSQYLCASSGGQAMTGELFFGEGSRLTVL.

V gene TRBV29-1 combines with J gene TRBJ2-7; TRBD1 might be the D (5 bases). The V end lost 6 bases, the J end lost 2 bases, and 14 bases lay between the germline ends. CDR3 length: 13 amino acids. Germline lookup yields CDR1 SQVTM and CDR2 ANQGSEA. Here the CDR3 reads CSVRGQLTYEQYF. CDR3 nucleotide sequence: TGCAGCGTAAGGGGCCAGCTCACCTACGAGCAGTACTTC.

The CDR3, as DNA: TGTGCCAGCAGTGAGGGGGGACTCACAAAACTGTTTTTT. It codes for CASSEGGLTKLFF. The chain uses TRBV25-1 and TRBJ1-4; possibly TRBD1 for D (5 bases). There are 13 residues in the CDR3. V lost 3 bases to trimming and J lost 10 bases, with 12 bases between them. Germline values: CDR1 MGHDK, CDR2 SYGVNS. The entire variable domain, with the rest obtained from reference TRBV25-1 and TRBJ1-4, is as follows: EADIYQTPRYLVIGTGKKITLECSQTMGHDKMYWYQQDPGMELHLIHYSYGVNSTEKGDLSSESTVSRIRTEHFPLTLESARPSHTSQYLCASSEGGLTKLFFGSGTQLSVL.

This sequence joins TRBV4-3 and TRBJ2-7; the match to TRBD1 covers 11 bases. After removal of 4 bases from V and 2 bases from J, the junction contained 7 bases not matched to a gene. The CDR3 consists of 16 residues. Germline V gene data show CDR1 as LGHNA and CDR2 as YSLEER. DNA of the CDR3: TGCGCCAGCAGCCTCCGGACAGGGGGCCTCCCCTACGAGCAGTACTTC. Amino acids: CASSLRTGGLPYEQYF.

The chain employs TRBV9 and TRBJ2-6; D remains unclear. V was shortened by 0 bases and J by 2 bases, with 6 bases between the two germline ends. The CDR3 covers 15 residues. In germline, CDR1 is SGDLS, CDR2 YYNGEE. CDR3 in DNA: TGTGCCAGCAGCGTAGCGGGTACTGGGGCCAACGTCCTGACTTTC. It specifies CASSVAGTGANVLTF.

This clone has a handful of counts. This rearrangement joins TRBV2 to TRBJ2-2; 9 nucleotides line up with TRBD1. Germline V gene sequence: CDR1 SNHLY, CDR2 FYNNEI. V was pared by 11 bases and J by 3 bases, with 4 bases of the junction left unmatched. There are 13 residues in the CDR3. This CDR3 is CAAGDRDTGELFF. DNA of the CDR3: TGTGCCGCGGGGGACAGGGACACCGGGGAGCTGTTTTTT.

V and J are TRBV18 and TRBJ2-7; no firm D call. The CDR3 is made up of 18 amino acids. The germline gives CDR1 KGHSH, CDR2 LQKENI. V lost 2 bases, J lost 0 bases, and 20 bases lay in between. Here the CDR3 DNA reads TGTGCCAGCTCACCAGAAATAGTGCGGCCTCGAGCCTCCTACGAGCAGTACTTC. Translation gives CASSPEIVRPRASYEQYF.

The chain is built from TRBV28 and TRBJ1-1; the D gene is possibly TRBD1 (6 bases). Germline V gives CDR1 MDHEN, CDR2 SYDVKM. There are 10 residues in the CDR3. The V end was cut by 3 bases, the J end by 11 bases, with 7 bases between. CDR3 nucleotide sequence: TGTGCCAGCAGTTTGGGGGCTGCTTTCTTT. Its translation: CASSLGAAFF.

This clone was seen a few times. The J gene is TRBJ2-7, the V gene TRBV6-5, with 7 nucleotides matching TRBD1. CDR1 is MNHEY and CDR2 is SVGAGI in the germline V gene. This CDR3 region has 15 residues. V gave up 8 bases and J gave up 2 bases; unmatched junction bases: 12. CDR3 bases: TGTGCCAGCCGCCTAGACAGGGATCCTACCTACGAGCAGTACTTC. The encoded protein is CASRLDRDPTYEQYF.

This clone was detected a few times. The V call is TRBV7-9, the J call TRBJ2-3; 12 bases map to TRBD2. The CDR3 runs to 17 residues. Germline trimming cut 3 bases from V and 9 bases from J; bases unmatched to any gene: 13. CDR1 and CDR2 from the germline V gene are SEHNR and FQNEAQ (reference sequence). The CDR3 sequence is CASSFFRTSGKLDTQYF. CDR3 nucleotide sequence: TGTGCCAGCAGCTTTTTTCGGACTAGCGGGAAACTCGACACGCAGTATTTT.

The chain combines TRBV7-8 with TRBJ1-2, with 7 bases that match TRBD1. This CDR3 is 13 amino acids long. Germline CDR1 SGHVS, CDR2 FQNEAQ. With 5 bases clipped from V and 8 bases from J, the junction kept 8 bases outside the gene matches. The CDR3 reads CASSRKGAGGYTF. The CDR3 bases are TGTGCCAGCAGCCGGAAGGGGGCAGGGGGCTACACCTTC.

This clone was seen more than once but under ten times. The rearrangement joins TRBV7-8 to TRBJ1-2; TRBD1 matches 7 bases. There are 11 residues in the CDR3. Germline CDR1 and CDR2: SGHVS and FQNEAQ. Unmatched junction bases numbered 1, after V lost 7 bases and J lost 5 bases. The CDR3 region has the DNA TGTGCCAGCACCAGGGGGTATGGCTACACCTTC. This sequence encodes CASTRGYGYTF.

The genes are TRBV5-4 and TRBJ1-5; maybe TRBD1 (5 bases). V lost 3 bases to trimming and J lost 2 bases, with 15 bases between them. The CDR3 sequence is 16 residues long. Per the germline V gene, CDR1 is SGHNT and CDR2 is YYREEE (reference sequence). The CDR3 region is CASSSGGGNGNQPQHF. In nucleotides, the CDR3 is TGTGCCAGCAGCTCTGGCGGGGGTAACGGCAATCAGCCCCAGCATTTT.

This clone was detected a few times. Germline and junction disagree at one end, which may indicate a read error. This rearrangement joins TRBV15 to TRBJ1-4; D is undetermined. The V gene's germline CDR1 is LNHNV and CDR2 YYDKDF (reference sequence). This CDR3 has 14 residues. CDR3 nucleotides: TGTGCCACCAGCAGAGACACGAGGGAAACGCGACAACTTTTT. It codes for CATSRDTRETRQLF.

This sequence joins TRBV7-2 and TRBJ2-5; D gene uncertain. Germline-derived CDR1 and CDR2 are SGHTA and FQGNSA. Trimming cost V 5 bases and J 4 bases, with 14 bases left between them. This CDR3 has 14 residues. CDR3 amino acids: CASSPSPGGETQYF. The CDR3 DNA sequence: TGTGCCAGCAGCCCCTCCCCAGGTGGAGAGACCCAGTACTTC.